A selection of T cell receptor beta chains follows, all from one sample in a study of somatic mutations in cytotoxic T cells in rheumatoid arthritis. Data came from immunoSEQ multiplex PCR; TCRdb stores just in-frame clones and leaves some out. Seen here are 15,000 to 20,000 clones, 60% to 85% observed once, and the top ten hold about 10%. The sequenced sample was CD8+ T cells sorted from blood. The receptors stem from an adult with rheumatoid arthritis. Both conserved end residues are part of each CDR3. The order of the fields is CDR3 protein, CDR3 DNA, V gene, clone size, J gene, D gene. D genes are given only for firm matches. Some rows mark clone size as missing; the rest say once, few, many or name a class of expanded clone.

CDR3: CASSLDNNYGYTF
DNA: TGTGCCAGCAGCTTGGACAATAACTATGGCTACACCTTC
V: TRBV7-9
size: few
J: TRBJ1-2
D: NA

CDR3: CAWSMGGAYEQFF
DNA: TGTGCCTGGAGCATGGGAGGGGCGTATGAGCAGTTCTTC
V: TRBV30
size: NA
J: TRBJ2-1
D: TRBD2

CDR3: CASGLGRESDTQYF
DNA: TGTGCTAGTGGTTTGGGCAGAGAATCCGATACGCAGTATTTT
V: TRBV12-5
size: NA
J: TRBJ2-3
D: NA

CDR3: CASSPNPSDTQYF
DNA: TGTGCCAGCAGCCCCAATCCTTCAGATACGCAGTATTTT
V: TRBV7-2
size: NA
J: TRBJ2-3
D: NA

CDR3: CASSLSLGGGSPLHF
DNA: TGTGCCAGCAGTTTATCGTTAGGGGGGGGATCACCCCTCCACTTT
V: TRBV27
size: NA
J: TRBJ1-6
D: NA

CDR3: CASSETPGLTTGELFF
DNA: TGCGCCAGCAGTGAGACACCGGGACTCACGACCGGGGAGCTGTTTTTT
V: TRBV10-1
size: NA
J: TRBJ2-2
D: NA

CDR3: CASRARPLDEKLFF
DNA: TGTGCCAGCAGGGCCCGACCGTTAGATGAAAAACTGTTTTTT
V: TRBV28
size: NA
J: TRBJ1-4
D: NA

CDR3: CASSLGASWTGELFF
DNA: TGTGCCAGCAGCTTAGGTGCCTCGTGGACCGGGGAGCTGTTTTTT
V: TRBV7-8
size: few
J: TRBJ2-2
D: NA

CDR3: CASSDSSYSNQPQHF
DNA: TGTGCCAGTAGTGACTCAAGCTATAGCAATCAGCCCCAGCATTTT
V: TRBV19
size: NA
J: TRBJ1-5
D: NA

CDR3: CASSSPLDGELFF
DNA: TGTGCCAGCAGCTCGCCCTTAGATGGGGAGCTGTTTTTT
V: TRBV7-9
size: NA
J: TRBJ2-2
D: NA

CDR3: CASSLEKSGSYEQYF
DNA: TGTGCCAGCAGTTTAGAAAAGTCCGGTTCCTACGAGCAGTACTTC
V: TRBV28
size: NA
J: TRBJ2-7
D: NA

CDR3: CASRHDREFGNTIYF
DNA: TGTGCCAGCAGGCATGACAGGGAGTTCGGAAACACCATATATTTT
V: TRBV7-9
size: NA
J: TRBJ1-3
D: TRBD1

CDR3: CASSLGIGSYEQYF
DNA: TGTGCCAGCAGCTTGGGTATAGGATCCTACGAGCAGTACTTC
V: TRBV5-8
size: NA
J: TRBJ2-7
D: NA

CDR3: CASSVGQGRGYTF
DNA: TGTGCCAGCAGCGTCGGACAGGGCCGCGGCTACACCTTC
V: TRBV27
size: few
J: TRBJ1-2
D: TRBD1

CDR3: CASTSGGPETQHF
DNA: TGTGCCAGCACGTCGGGGGGCCCCGAAACCCAGCATTTT
V: TRBV7-9
size: NA
J: TRBJ1-5
D: NA

CDR3: CAWTLNSPLHF
DNA: TGTGCCTGGACTTTGAATTCACCCCTCCACTTT
V: TRBV30
size: NA
J: TRBJ1-6
D: NA

CDR3: CASSVEGTSNQPQHF
DNA: TGTGCCAGCAGCGTAGAGGGGACTAGCAATCAGCCCCAGCATTTT
V: TRBV9
size: NA
J: TRBJ1-5
D: NA

CDR3: CASSLRDWTYEQYF
DNA: TGTGCCAGCAGCCTGAGGGACTGGACCTACGAGCAGTACTTC
V: TRBV7-9
size: medium-sized
J: TRBJ2-7
D: NA

CDR3: CASSLGGGDTDTQYF
DNA: TGTGCCAGCAGCTTAGGTGGGGGGGACACAGATACGCAGTATTTT
V: TRBV13
size: NA
J: TRBJ2-3
D: TRBD2

CDR3: CASSIGGTGGIEAFF
DNA: TGTGCCAGTAGTATCGGCGGGACAGGTGGTATTGAAGCTTTCTTT
V: TRBV19
size: large
J: TRBJ1-1
D: TRBD1

CDR3: CASSWSSGGADEQYF
DNA: TGTGCCAGTAGTTGGTCTAGCGGGGGGGCCGACGAGCAGTACTTC
V: TRBV19
size: once
J: TRBJ2-7
D: TRBD2

CDR3: CASGGTGPYNEQFF
DNA: TGTGCCAGCGGGGGGACAGGGCCTTACAATGAGCAGTTCTTC
V: TRBV6-5
size: large
J: TRBJ2-1
D: TRBD1

CDR3: CASSDVGSGGASDTQYF
DNA: TGTGCCAGCAGTGACGTGGGTAGCGGGGGGGCTTCGGATACGCAGTATTTT
V: TRBV6-4
size: NA
J: TRBJ2-3
D: TRBD2

CDR3: CASMGGETKNIQYF
DNA: TGTGCCAGCATGGGAGGGGAAACCAAAAACATTCAGTACTTC
V: TRBV2
size: NA
J: TRBJ2-4
D: TRBD2

CDR3: CASSLSLTGVTGELFF
DNA: TGTGCCAGCAGCTTATCGCTCACAGGGGTCACCGGGGAGCTGTTTTTT
V: TRBV11-2
size: NA
J: TRBJ2-2
D: TRBD1

CDR3: CATSHGLGIEYF
DNA: TGTGCCACCTCCCATGGGCTAGGGATCGAGTACTTC
V: TRBV19
size: NA
J: TRBJ2-4
D: NA

CDR3: CASTTSIAGGEQETQYF
DNA: TGTGCCAGCACCACATCTATAGCGGGGGGGGAACAAGAGACCCAGTACTTC
V: TRBV2
size: NA
J: TRBJ2-5
D: TRBD2

CDR3: CASSIGEGTEAFF
DNA: TGTGCCAGTAGTATTGGGGAGGGCACTGAAGCTTTCTTT
V: TRBV19
size: NA
J: TRBJ1-1
D: NA

CDR3: CASSFRDPRGSYEQYF
DNA: TGTGCCAGCAGTTTCCGGGATCCACGAGGCTCCTACGAGCAGTACTTC
V: TRBV27
size: NA
J: TRBJ2-7
D: NA

CDR3: CSGLQGNEQFF
DNA: TGCAGCGGACTACAGGGGAATGAGCAGTTCTTC
V: TRBV29-1
size: NA
J: TRBJ2-1
D: TRBD1

CDR3: CASSPTGAPISGANVLTF
DNA: TGTGCCAGCTCACCCACCGGGGCACCTATCTCTGGGGCCAACGTCCTGACTTTC
V: TRBV18
size: once
J: TRBJ2-6
D: NA

CDR3: CAISAGGTMNTEAFF
DNA: TGTGCCATCAGTGCCGGGGGGACCATGAACACTGAAGCTTTCTTT
V: TRBV10-3
size: NA
J: TRBJ1-1
D: NA

CDR3: CASSLDGMGSTGPLQETQYF
DNA: TGTGCCAGCAGCTTAGATGGAATGGGAAGTACAGGACCCCTCCAAGAGACCCAGTACTTC
V: TRBV11-3
size: NA
J: TRBJ2-5
D: NA

CDR3: CATSAYRGTSNQPQHF
DNA: TGTGCCACTAGCGCATACAGGGGGACCAGCAATCAGCCCCAGCATTTT
V: TRBV7-8
size: few
J: TRBJ1-5
D: TRBD1

CDR3: CASSLSRPDTQYF
DNA: TGTGCCAGCAGTTTATCGAGGCCAGATACGCAGTATTTT
V: TRBV27
size: NA
J: TRBJ2-3
D: NA

CDR3: CASSAGRSGYTF
DNA: TGTGCCAGCAGTGCCGGCAGGAGCGGCTACACCTTC
V: TRBV2
size: few
J: TRBJ1-2
D: NA

CDR3: CAISGPGDYGYTF
DNA: TGTGCCATCAGTGGTCCGGGAGACTATGGCTACACCTTC
V: TRBV10-3
size: NA
J: TRBJ1-2
D: NA

CDR3: CASSEASPSTDTQYF
DNA: TGCGCCAGCAGTGAGGCTAGCCCGAGCACAGATACGCAGTATTTT
V: TRBV10-1
size: NA
J: TRBJ2-3
D: NA

CDR3: CASYDRGGQETQYF
DNA: TGTGCCAGCTACGACAGGGGAGGACAAGAGACCCAGTACTTC
V: TRBV6-1
size: NA
J: TRBJ2-5
D: TRBD1

CDR3: CASSLVPLQVPDQPQHF
DNA: TGTGCCAGCAGTTTAGTGCCCTTACAGGTGCCGGATCAGCCCCAGCATTTT
V: TRBV28
size: NA
J: TRBJ1-5
D: NA

CDR3: CASSFPRGGINEQFF
DNA: TGTGCCAGCAGTTTCCCCAGGGGGGGTATCAATGAGCAGTTCTTC
V: TRBV27
size: few
J: TRBJ2-1
D: NA

CDR3: CASSLQLRTGELFF
DNA: TGTGCCAGCAGTTTGCAACTTCGCACCGGGGAGCTGTTTTTT
V: TRBV27
size: NA
J: TRBJ2-2
D: NA

CDR3: CASSPWADLGEQYF
DNA: TGTGCCAGCAGCCCATGGGCGGATTTAGGCGAGCAGTACTTC
V: TRBV9
size: NA
J: TRBJ2-7
D: NA

CDR3: CASSQDGNYGYTF
DNA: TGTGCCAGCAGCCAAGACGGAAACTATGGCTACACCTTC
V: TRBV14
size: NA
J: TRBJ1-2
D: NA

CDR3: CASSQNPGQGWTGELFF
DNA: TGTGCCAGCAGCCAGAACCCGGGACAGGGGTGGACCGGGGAGCTGTTTTTT
V: TRBV11-2
size: NA
J: TRBJ2-2
D: TRBD1

CDR3: CASSGAGRRDTQYF
DNA: TGTGCCAGCTCCGGAGCGGGCCGCCGGGATACGCAGTATTTT
V: TRBV18
size: NA
J: TRBJ2-3
D: NA

CDR3: CASSSPPGQSDGQYF
DNA: TGTGCCAGCAGCTCCCCCCCGGGACAAAGCGACGGGCAGTACTTC
V: TRBV7-8
size: NA
J: TRBJ2-7
D: NA

CDR3: CASSLATGGSNEQFF
DNA: TGCGCCAGCAGCTTGGCGACAGGGGGTAGCAATGAGCAGTTCTTC
V: TRBV5-1
size: NA
J: TRBJ2-1
D: TRBD1

CDR3: CASSIRDNRVGTEAFF
DNA: TGTGCCAGTAGTATCCGGGACAACCGGGTGGGCACTGAAGCTTTCTTT
V: TRBV19
size: NA
J: TRBJ1-1
D: NA

CDR3: CTSSQEWDSRDSAFF
DNA: TGCACCAGCAGCCAAGAGTGGGACAGCCGAGATTCGGCTTTCTTT
V: TRBV1
size: few
J: TRBJ1-1
D: NA

CDR3: CSVAGSRDSSNERNEQFF
DNA: TGCAGCGTTGCGGGTTCCCGGGACAGCTCTAACGAACGCAATGAGCAGTTCTTC
V: TRBV29-1
size: NA
J: TRBJ2-1
D: TRBD1

CDR3: CATSSASGVNPYEQYF
DNA: TGTGCCACCAGCAGTGCGAGTGGGGTCAACCCCTACGAGCAGTACTTC
V: TRBV15
size: NA
J: TRBJ2-7
D: NA

CDR3: CASRLDRGRNTEAFF
DNA: TGCGCCAGCAGGCTGGACAGGGGGCGGAACACTGAAGCTTTCTTT
V: TRBV5-1
size: NA
J: TRBJ1-1
D: TRBD1

CDR3: CASTERTAINSPLHF
DNA: TGTGCCAGTACGGAGCGGACAGCGATTAATTCACCCCTCCACTTT
V: TRBV19
size: NA
J: TRBJ1-6
D: NA